This TCR beta chain came from a study of cytomegalovirus exposure and HLA in healthy donors. About the study: The study placed 70% to 90% of its 350 to 400 genotyped donors in the Caucasian-associated ancestry cluster.

PCR primers comprised 60 Vbeta and 13 Jbeta primers. The method was immunoSEQ multiplex PCR; TCRdb's version includes in-frame clones alone and lacks a portion of them. The sample's table shows under 200,000 clones. Study results and limitations: Clonal expansion, a later analysis showed, was greater in HLA-associated TCR beta chains than in equally common others.

Germline CDR1 reads SGHDN; CDR2 reads FVKESK. V lost 0 bases and J lost 1; bases outside the gene matches: 4. This CDR3 spans 17 amino acids. As regards this clone: The antigen is unknown.

The chain has TRBV14 and TRBJ1-2, with 11 bases fitting TRBD1. The sample consisted of PBMCs. This TCR derives from a man aged 30 to 39 in good health and CMV-seronegative. For the CDR3, the DNA is TGTGCCAGCAGCCAAGATGGGACAGGGGGATATAACTATGGCTACACCTTC. The encoded protein is CASSQDGTGGYNYGYTF.